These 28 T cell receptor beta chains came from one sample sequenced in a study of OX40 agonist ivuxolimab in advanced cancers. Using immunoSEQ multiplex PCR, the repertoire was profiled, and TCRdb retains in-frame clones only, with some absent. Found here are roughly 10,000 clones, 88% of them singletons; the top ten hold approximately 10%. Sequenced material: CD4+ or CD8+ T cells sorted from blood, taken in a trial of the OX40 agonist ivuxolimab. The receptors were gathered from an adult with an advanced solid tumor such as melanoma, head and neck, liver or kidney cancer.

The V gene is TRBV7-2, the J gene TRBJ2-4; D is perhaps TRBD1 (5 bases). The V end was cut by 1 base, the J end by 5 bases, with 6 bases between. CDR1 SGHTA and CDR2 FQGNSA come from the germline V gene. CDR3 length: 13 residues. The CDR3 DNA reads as TGTGCCAGCAGCTTAGAAGGGGAAAACATTCAGTACTTC. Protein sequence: CASSLEGENIQYF.

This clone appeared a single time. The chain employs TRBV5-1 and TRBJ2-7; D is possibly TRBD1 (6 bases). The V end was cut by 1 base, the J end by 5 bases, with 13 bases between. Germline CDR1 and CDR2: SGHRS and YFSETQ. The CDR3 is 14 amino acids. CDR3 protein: CASSLFQGMNEQYF. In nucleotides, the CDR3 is TGCGCCAGCAGCTTGTTTCAGGGGATGAACGAGCAGTACTTC.

The CDR3 loop reads CASSYEKGHPEQYF. DNA for the CDR3: TGTGCCAGCAGTTACGAAAAGGGACACCCCGAGCAGTACTTC. The chain joins TRBV6-5 to TRBJ2-7; tentatively, D is TRBD1 (6 bases). Germline CDR1 and CDR2: MNHEY and SVGAGI. V was cut by 2 bases and J by 6 bases, with 14 bases left in between. The length of the CDR3 is 14 residues.

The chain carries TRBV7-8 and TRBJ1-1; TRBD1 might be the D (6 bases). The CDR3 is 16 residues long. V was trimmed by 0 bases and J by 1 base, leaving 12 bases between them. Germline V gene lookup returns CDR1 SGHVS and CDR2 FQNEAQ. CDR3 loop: CASSLAFPGQNTEAFF. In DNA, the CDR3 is TGTGCCAGCAGCTTAGCGTTCCCGGGACAGAACACTGAAGCTTTCTTT.

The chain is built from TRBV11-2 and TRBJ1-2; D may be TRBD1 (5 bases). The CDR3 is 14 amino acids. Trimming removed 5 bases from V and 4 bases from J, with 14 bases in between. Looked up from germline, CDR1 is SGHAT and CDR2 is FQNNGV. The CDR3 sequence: CASSAAGGSYGYTF. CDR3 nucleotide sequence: TGTGCCAGCAGCGCCGCCGGGGGGAGCTATGGCTACACCTTC.

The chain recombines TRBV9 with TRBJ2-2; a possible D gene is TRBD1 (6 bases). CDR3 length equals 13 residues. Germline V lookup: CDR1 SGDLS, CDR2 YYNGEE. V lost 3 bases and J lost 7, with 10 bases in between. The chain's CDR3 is CASSETGVGELFF. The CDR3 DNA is TGTGCCAGCAGCGAGACAGGAGTCGGGGAGCTGTTTTTT.

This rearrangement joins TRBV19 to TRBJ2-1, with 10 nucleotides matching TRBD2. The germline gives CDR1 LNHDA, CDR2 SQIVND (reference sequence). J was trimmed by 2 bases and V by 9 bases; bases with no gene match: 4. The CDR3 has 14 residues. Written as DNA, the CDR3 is TGTGCCAGCACACTAGCGGGGACCTACAATGAGCAGTTCTTC. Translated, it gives CASTLAGTYNEQFF.

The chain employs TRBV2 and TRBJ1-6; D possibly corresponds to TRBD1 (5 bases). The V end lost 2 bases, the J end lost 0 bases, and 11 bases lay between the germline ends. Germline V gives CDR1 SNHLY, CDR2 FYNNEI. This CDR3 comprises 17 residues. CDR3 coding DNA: TGTGCCAGCAGTGAACATGGGGGGAGCTCCTATAATTCACCCCTCCACTTT. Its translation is CASSEHGGSSYNSPLHF. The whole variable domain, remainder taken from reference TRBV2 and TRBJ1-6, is EPEVTQTPSHQVTQMGQEVILRCVPISNHLYFYWYRQILGQKVEFLVSFYNNEISEKSEIFDDQFSVERPDGSNFTLKIRSTKLEDSAMYFCASSEHGGSSYNSPLHFGNGTRLTVT.

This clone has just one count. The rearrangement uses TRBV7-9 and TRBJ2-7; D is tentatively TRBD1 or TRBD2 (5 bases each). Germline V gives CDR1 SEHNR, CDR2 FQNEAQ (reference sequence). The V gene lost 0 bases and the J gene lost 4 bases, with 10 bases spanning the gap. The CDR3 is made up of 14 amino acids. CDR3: CASSLAGDRYEQYF. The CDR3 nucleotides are TGTGCCAGCAGCTTAGCGGGGGATAGATACGAGCAGTACTTC. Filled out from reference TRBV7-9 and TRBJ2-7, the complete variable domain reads DTGVSQNPRHKITKRGQNVTFRCDPISEHNRLYWYRQTLGQGPEFLTYFQNEAQLEKSRLLSDRFSAERPKGSFSTLEIQRTEQGDSAMYLCASSLAGDRYEQYFGPGTRLTVT.

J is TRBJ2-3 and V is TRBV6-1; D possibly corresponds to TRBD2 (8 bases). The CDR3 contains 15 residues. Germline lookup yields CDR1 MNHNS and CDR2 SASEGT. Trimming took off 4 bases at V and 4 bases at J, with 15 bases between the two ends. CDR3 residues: CASSGQGGGPDTQYF. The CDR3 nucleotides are TGTGCCAGCAGTGGACAGGGCGGGGGGCCAGATACGCAGTATTTT.

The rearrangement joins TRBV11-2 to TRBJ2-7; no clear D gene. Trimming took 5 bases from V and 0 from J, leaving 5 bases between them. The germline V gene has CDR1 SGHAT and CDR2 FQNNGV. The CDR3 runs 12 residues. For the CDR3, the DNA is TGTGCCAGCAGCCGATACTCCTACGAGCAGTACTTC. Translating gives CASSRYSYEQYF.

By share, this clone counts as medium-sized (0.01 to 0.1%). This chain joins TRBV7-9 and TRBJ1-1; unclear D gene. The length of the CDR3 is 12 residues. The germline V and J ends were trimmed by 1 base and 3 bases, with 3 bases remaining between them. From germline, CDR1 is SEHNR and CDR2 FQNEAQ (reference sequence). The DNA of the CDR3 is TGTGCCAGCAGCTTAGGTTACACTGAAGCTTTCTTT. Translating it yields CASSLGYTEAFF.

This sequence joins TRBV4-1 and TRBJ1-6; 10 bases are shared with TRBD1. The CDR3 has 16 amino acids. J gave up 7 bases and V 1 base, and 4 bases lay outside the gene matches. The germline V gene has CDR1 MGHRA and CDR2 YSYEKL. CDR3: CASSQGLGQGNSPLHF. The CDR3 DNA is TGCGCCAGCAGCCAAGGGTTGGGACAGGGGAATTCACCCCTCCACTTT.

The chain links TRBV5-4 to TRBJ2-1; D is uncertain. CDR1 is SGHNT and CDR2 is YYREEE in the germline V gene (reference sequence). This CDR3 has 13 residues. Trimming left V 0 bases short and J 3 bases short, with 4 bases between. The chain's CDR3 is CASSLGDYNEQFF. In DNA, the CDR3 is TGTGCCAGCAGCTTGGGGGACTACAATGAGCAGTTCTTC.

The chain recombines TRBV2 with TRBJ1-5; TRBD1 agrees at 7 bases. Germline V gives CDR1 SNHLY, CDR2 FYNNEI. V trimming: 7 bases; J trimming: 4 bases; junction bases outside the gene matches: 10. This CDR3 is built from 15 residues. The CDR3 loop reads CASTDLGQLNQPQHF. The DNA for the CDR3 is TGTGCCAGCACCGACCTGGGACAGTTAAATCAGCCCCAGCATTTT.

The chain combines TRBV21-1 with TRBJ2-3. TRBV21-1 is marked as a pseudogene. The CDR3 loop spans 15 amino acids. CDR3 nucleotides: TGTGCCAGCAGCCGAGGGAAGGGGCTTGCAGATACGCAGTATTTT. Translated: CASSRGKGLADTQYF.

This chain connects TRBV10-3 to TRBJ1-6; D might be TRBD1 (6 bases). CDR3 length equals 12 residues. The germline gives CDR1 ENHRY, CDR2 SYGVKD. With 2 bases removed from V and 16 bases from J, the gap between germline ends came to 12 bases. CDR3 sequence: CAISENREPLHF. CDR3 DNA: TGTGCCATCAGTGAGAACAGGGAGCCACTCCACTTT.

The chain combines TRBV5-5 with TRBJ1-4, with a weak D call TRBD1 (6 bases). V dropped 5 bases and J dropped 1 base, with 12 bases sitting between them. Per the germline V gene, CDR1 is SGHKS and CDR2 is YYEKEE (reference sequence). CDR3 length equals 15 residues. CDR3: CASSQQGLTNEKLFF. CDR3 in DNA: TGTGCCAGCAGTCAACAGGGTCTAACTAATGAAAAACTGTTTTTT.

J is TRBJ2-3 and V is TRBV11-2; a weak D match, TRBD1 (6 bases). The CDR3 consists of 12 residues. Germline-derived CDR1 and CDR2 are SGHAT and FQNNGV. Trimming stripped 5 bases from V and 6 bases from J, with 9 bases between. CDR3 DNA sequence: TGTGCCAGCAGCCCAGGGGTGGATACGCAGTATTTT. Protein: CASSPGVDTQYF.

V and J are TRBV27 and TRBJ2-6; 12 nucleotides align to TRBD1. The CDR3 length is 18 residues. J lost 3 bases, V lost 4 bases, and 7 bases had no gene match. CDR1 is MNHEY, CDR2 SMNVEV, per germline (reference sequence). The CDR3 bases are TGTGCCAGCAGTTCTCCGGGACAGGGGGCGCGTGGGGCCAACGTCCTGACTTTC. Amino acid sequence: CASSSPGQGARGANVLTF. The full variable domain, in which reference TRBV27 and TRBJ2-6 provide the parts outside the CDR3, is EAQVTQNPRYLITVTGKKLTVTCSQNMNHEYMSWYRQDPGLGLRQIYYSMNVEVTDKGDVPEGYKVSRKEKRNFPLILESPSPNQTSLYFCASSSPGQGARGANVLTFGAGSRLTVL.

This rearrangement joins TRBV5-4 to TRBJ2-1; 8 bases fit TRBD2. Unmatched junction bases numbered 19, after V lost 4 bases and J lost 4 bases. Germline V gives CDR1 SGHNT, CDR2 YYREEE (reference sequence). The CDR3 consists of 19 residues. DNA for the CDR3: TGTGCCAGCAGCCCAGGCATTGGCGGGGGGAATATAATTTACAATGAGCAGTTCTTC. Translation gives CASSPGIGGGNIIYNEQFF.

CDR3 region: CASSGGQFQETQYF. The DNA for the CDR3 is TGTGCCAGCAGCGGAGGACAGTTCCAAGAGACCCAGTACTTC. The chain employs TRBV11-2 and TRBJ2-5, with D perhaps matching TRBD1 (6 bases). The CDR3 length is 14 residues. The germline gives CDR1 SGHAT, CDR2 FQNNGV. V lost 5 bases, J lost 1 base, and 11 bases lay in between.

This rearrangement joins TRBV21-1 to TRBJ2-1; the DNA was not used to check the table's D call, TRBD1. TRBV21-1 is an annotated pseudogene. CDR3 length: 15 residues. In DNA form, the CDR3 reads TGTGCCAGCAGCAAAGAAGTCAGGGGGCGGAATGAGCAGTTCTTC. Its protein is CASSKEVRGRNEQFF.

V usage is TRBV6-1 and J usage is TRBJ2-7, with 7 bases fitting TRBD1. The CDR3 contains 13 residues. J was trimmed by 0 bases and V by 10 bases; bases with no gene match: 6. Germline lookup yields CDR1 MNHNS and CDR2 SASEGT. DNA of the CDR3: TGTGCCACCCCCGGGACAGACTCCTACGAGCAGTACTTC. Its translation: CATPGTDSYEQYF.

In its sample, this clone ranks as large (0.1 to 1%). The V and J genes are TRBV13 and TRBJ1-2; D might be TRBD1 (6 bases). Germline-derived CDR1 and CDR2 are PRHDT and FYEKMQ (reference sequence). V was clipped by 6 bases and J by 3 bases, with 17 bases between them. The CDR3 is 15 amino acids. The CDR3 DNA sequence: TGTGCCAGCAGAGGACAGTTAGACCCTTACTATGGCTACACCTTC. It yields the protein CASRGQLDPYYGYTF.

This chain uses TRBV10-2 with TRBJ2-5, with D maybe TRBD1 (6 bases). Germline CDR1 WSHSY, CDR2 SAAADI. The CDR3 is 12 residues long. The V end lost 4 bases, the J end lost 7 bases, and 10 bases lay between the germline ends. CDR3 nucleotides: TGCGCCAGCAGTGGGGGGCGCGTGACCCAGTACTTC. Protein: CASSGGRVTQYF.

The CDR3 here is CASTPSNYGYTF. The CDR3 DNA reads TGTGCCAGTACCCCATCTAACTATGGCTACACCTTC. The rearrangement joins TRBV19 to TRBJ1-2; D remains unclear. Germline-derived CDR1 and CDR2 are LNHDA and SQIVND (reference sequence). The V and J ends lost 7 bases and 0 bases respectively, with 6 bases between them. The CDR3 is 12 amino acids.

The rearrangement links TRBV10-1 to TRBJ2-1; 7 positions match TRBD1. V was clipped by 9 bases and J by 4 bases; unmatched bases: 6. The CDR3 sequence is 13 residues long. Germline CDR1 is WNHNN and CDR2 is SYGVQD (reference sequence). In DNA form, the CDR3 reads TGCGCCAGTACGCCGGGACAGTACAATGAGCAGTTCTTC. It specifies CASTPGQYNEQFF.